The 22 T cell receptor beta chains below all came from one sample that was sequenced in a study of T cell changes during pregnancy in multiple sclerosis. Sequencing used immunoSEQ multiplex PCR; TCRdb keeps in-frame clones, though not all of them. The repertoire holds 46,000 or so clones, with 93% as singletons. Source: CD8+ T cells from peripheral blood mononuclear cells, taken after pregnancy. The source of these receptors is a female donor with multiple sclerosis, enrolled in a pregnancy study.

V gene TRBV2 combines with J gene TRBJ1-3; 8 positions agree with TRBD1. Unmatched junction bases numbered 7, after V lost 2 bases and J lost 4 bases. The CDR3 consists of 16 residues. The germline CDR1 and CDR2 sequences are SNHLY and FYNNEI. The CDR3 region has the DNA TGTGCCAGCAGTGAATTTCAGGGGGCAGGGGGAAACACCATATATTTT. Its translation: CASSEFQGAGGNTIYF.

This chain uses TRBV4-1 with TRBJ1-5; 8 bases are a match to TRBD1. Germline trimming cut 4 bases from V and 3 bases from J; bases unmatched to any gene: 8. The CDR3 is 16 residues long. CDR1 and CDR2 from the germline V gene are MGHRA and YSYEKL. The CDR3 loop reads CASSLQQGAYNQPQHF. In nucleotides, the CDR3 is TGCGCCAGCAGCCTACAGCAGGGGGCTTACAATCAGCCCCAGCATTTT.

The genes are TRBV25-1 and TRBJ2-1; 10 positions agree with TRBD2. Germline V gene lookup returns CDR1 MGHDK and CDR2 SYGVNS. CDR3 length: 17 residues. Unmatched junction bases numbered 16, after V lost 7 bases and J lost 7 bases. CDR3 in amino acids: CASTPPHLAGASNEQFF. For the CDR3, the DNA is TGTGCCAGCACCCCACCTCACCTAGCGGGGGCGTCGAATGAGCAGTTCTTC.

V usage is TRBV29-1 and J usage is TRBJ1-2, with D possibly matching TRBD1 (5 bases). V lost 3 bases, J lost 5 bases, and 10 bases lay in between. The length of the CDR3 is 12 residues. Germline CDR1 is SQVTM and CDR2 is ANQGSEA. As DNA, the CDR3 is TGCAGCGTTGATAGGGGTCTTTATGGCTACACCTTC. This gives the protein CSVDRGLYGYTF.

The rearrangement links TRBV7-8 to TRBJ2-2; D perhaps matches TRBD2 (6 bases). V was shortened by 3 bases and J by 6 bases, with 11 bases between the two germline ends. CDR1 and CDR2 (germline): SGHVS, FQNEAQ. The CDR3 length is 14 residues. CDR3 residues: CASSLASGAGELFF. The CDR3 DNA is TGTGCCAGCAGCTTGGCCTCGGGGGCCGGGGAGCTGTTTTTT.

The CDR3 sequence: CASKDSRSYEQYF. In DNA, the CDR3 is TGTGCCAGCAAGGACAGTCGCTCCTACGAGCAGTACTTC. This chain uses TRBV2 with TRBJ2-7, with a tentative D call TRBD1 (6 bases). Germline V gene lookup returns CDR1 SNHLY and CDR2 FYNNEI. Trimming stripped 7 bases from V and 0 bases from J, with 10 bases between. This CDR3 is built from 13 residues.

The rearrangement uses TRBV7-9 and TRBJ1-1, with D uncertain. CDR1 is SEHNR and CDR2 is FQNEAQ in the germline V gene (reference sequence). The CDR3 has 14 residues. V lost 3 bases, J lost 4 bases, and 12 bases lay in between. The CDR3 nucleotides are TGTGCCAGCAGCTTCGGGGTAATGATCACTGAAGCTTTCTTT. This encodes CASSFGVMITEAFF.

J is TRBJ2-4 and V is TRBV27; 7 bases agree with TRBD1. Germline values: CDR1 MNHEY, CDR2 SMNVEV (reference sequence). The CDR3 loop spans 16 amino acids. The ends lost 6 bases at V and 0 bases at J; junction bases unmatched: 8. The CDR3 loop reads CASSHDRDIAKNIQYF. CDR3 DNA sequence: TGTGCCAGCAGCCACGACAGGGACATAGCCAAAAACATTCAGTACTTC.

This CDR3 is CASRPQGSGNTIYF. The CDR3 coding sequence is TGTGCCAGCAGGCCGCAGGGATCTGGAAACACCATATATTTT. The J gene is TRBJ1-3, the V gene TRBV6-5; D may be TRBD1 (5 bases). This CDR3 has 14 residues. Trimming took off 6 bases at V and 1 base at J, with 10 bases between the two ends. Germline loops: CDR1 MNHEY, CDR2 SVGAGI.

The CDR3 coding sequence is TGCAGCGCTACGGACAGGGCCATGTGGGGCTACACCTTC. Translation: CSATDRAMWGYTF. The chain has TRBV29-1 and TRBJ1-2; 8 nucleotides match TRBD1. This CDR3 spans 13 amino acids. Germline trimming cut 7 bases from V and 8 bases from J; bases unmatched to any gene: 12. CDR1 SQVTM and CDR2 ANQGSEA come from the germline V gene. The entire variable domain, with the rest obtained from reference TRBV29-1 and TRBJ1-2, is as follows: SAVISQKPSRDICQRGTSLTIQCQVDSQVTMMFWYRQQPGQSLTLIATANQGSEATYESGFVIDKFPISRPNLTFSTLTVSNMSPEDSSIYLCSATDRAMWGYTFGSGTRLTVV.

The rearrangement links TRBV27 to TRBJ2-7, with TRBD1 as a possible D gene (5 bases). The CDR3 has 16 residues. Between the trimmed V and J ends, which lost 5 bases and 0 bases, there was a span of 17 bases. Per germline, CDR1 MNHEY and CDR2 SMNVEV (reference sequence). CDR3 residues: CASSLFQGRDSYEQYF. DNA for the CDR3: TGTGCCAGCAGTCTATTCCAGGGAAGGGACTCCTACGAGCAGTACTTC.

V usage is TRBV7-6 and J usage is TRBJ2-2; D is perhaps TRBD1 (5 bases). The CDR3 is 17 amino acids. Germline CDR1 SGHVS, CDR2 FNYEAQ. Trimming removed 2 bases at V and 5 bases at J, with 18 bases between. CDR3 in amino acids: CASSLPPGRVGTGELFF. CDR3 sequence (DNA): TGTGCCAGCAGCTTACCTCCAGGCAGGGTCGGGACCGGGGAGCTGTTTTTT.

The rearrangement uses TRBV9 and TRBJ2-2; no clear D gene. The germline V gene encodes CDR1 SGDLS and CDR2 YYNGEE. CDR3 length equals 12 residues. The V end was cut by 0 bases, the J end by 6 bases, with 3 bases between. The CDR3 reads CASSVAAGELFF. DNA for the CDR3: TGTGCCAGCAGCGTAGCGGCCGGGGAGCTGTTTTTT.

In DNA, the CDR3 is TGTGCCAGTAAAGGGGTTTTCGACTATGGCTACACCTTC. Its protein product is CASKGVFDYGYTF. This rearrangement joins TRBV19 to TRBJ1-2; D might be TRBD1 (5 bases). The CDR3 covers 13 residues. Germline V gene sequence: CDR1 LNHDA, CDR2 SQIVND (reference sequence). Trimming took off 7 bases at V and 3 bases at J, with 12 bases between the two ends. The full variable domain, with the rest looked up from reference TRBV19 and TRBJ1-2, is DGGITQSPKYLFRKEGQNVTLSCEQNLNHDAMYWYRQDPGQGLRLIYYSQIVNDFQKGDIAEGYSVSREKKESFPLTVTSAQKNPTAFYLCASKGVFDYGYTFGSGTRLTVV.

The rearrangement joins TRBV12-5 to TRBJ1-1, with TRBD1 matching over 9 bases. The CDR3 contains 18 residues. V gave up 3 bases and J gave up 1 base; unmatched junction bases: 12. The germline gives CDR1 LGHNT, CDR2 FRNRAP. The CDR3 is CASGFPTRDRDWNTEAFF. As DNA, the CDR3 is TGTGCTAGTGGTTTCCCAACCCGGGACAGGGATTGGAACACTGAAGCTTTCTTT.

The chain joins TRBV12-5 to TRBJ2-3; TRBD2 matches 12 bases. V lost 4 bases to trimming and J lost 4 bases; unmatched junction nucleotides: 6. The CDR3 extends over 16 amino acids. Germline V gene data show CDR1 as LGHNT and CDR2 as FRNRAP. CDR3 region: CASGSTSGSWSDTQYF. CDR3 coding DNA: TGTGCTAGTGGTTCGACTAGCGGGAGCTGGTCAGATACGCAGTATTTT.

This clone was counted a few times. The chain recombines TRBV7-6 with TRBJ1-3, with D perhaps matching TRBD1 (6 bases). This CDR3 region has 15 residues. V lost 4 bases and J lost 0, with 10 bases in between. Germline CDR1 and CDR2: SGHVS and FNYEAQ. The CDR3 DNA sequence: TGTGCCAGCAGCTCGGACAGAAGCTCTGGAAACACCATATATTTT. This codes for CASSSDRSSGNTIYF.

This chain connects TRBV14 to TRBJ2-1; D not resolved. V lost 1 base to trimming and J lost 5 bases, with 3 bases between them. The CDR3 is made up of 12 amino acids. Germline-derived CDR1 and CDR2 are SGHDN and FVKESK. CDR3 sequence: CASSQVNNEQFF. CDR3 in DNA: TGTGCCAGCAGCCAAGTAAACAATGAGCAGTTCTTC.

V and J are TRBV4-2 and TRBJ2-1; maybe TRBD1 (5 bases). The V end lost 4 bases, the J end lost 0 bases, and 13 bases lay between the germline ends. This CDR3 is 16 amino acids long. Germline V gene lookup returns CDR1 LGHNA and CDR2 YNFKEQ. CDR3 nucleotide sequence: TGTGCCAGCAGCCCATGGGGCCGGAGCTCCTACAATGAGCAGTTCTTC. It is translated as CASSPWGRSSYNEQFF.

V gene TRBV7-9 combines with J gene TRBJ2-3; perhaps TRBD2 as D (5 bases). Germline V gene data show CDR1 as SEHNR and CDR2 as FQNEAQ (reference sequence). Trimming took 4 bases from V and 7 from J, leaving 12 bases between them. CDR3 size: 13 residues. In nucleotides, the CDR3 is TGTGCCAGCAGCTCTGGAGGAGAGAATACGCAGTATTTT. It codes for CASSSGGENTQYF.

The gene calls are TRBV4-1 and TRBJ2-5; weak D call: TRBD1 (6 bases). V was pared by 1 base and J by 5 bases, with 11 bases between. This CDR3 is built from 14 residues. Germline V gene sequence: CDR1 MGHRA, CDR2 YSYEKL. CDR3 region: CASSQVSTGETQYF. In DNA form, the CDR3 reads TGCGCCAGCAGCCAAGTTTCTACAGGGGAGACCCAGTACTTC.

The V and J genes are TRBV6-5 and TRBJ2-7, with 10 positions matching TRBD1. This CDR3 comprises 14 residues. The trim removed 4 bases at V and 3 bases at J, leaving 3 bases unmatched. Germline V CDR1 and CDR2: MNHEY, SVGAGI. In DNA, the CDR3 is TGTGCCAGCAGTTGGGGACAGGGGAGCTACGAGCAGTACTTC. Translated, it gives CASSWGQGSYEQYF.